These 31 T cell receptor beta chains originate from one sample sequenced in a study of blood T cell repertoires in COVID-19. TCRdb keeps only in-frame clones here, not all; method: immunoSEQ multiplex PCR. The sample comprises some 410,000 clones, around 89% of which are singletons, and over 0.9% rests with the top ten. Specimen: PBMCs or T cells enriched from blood (not recorded which). The origin of the receptors is a woman aged 25 to 45 with acute COVID-19.

The chain joins TRBV7-9 to TRBJ1-2; 12 nucleotides align to TRBD1. CDR3 length equals 16 residues. Germline assignment: CDR1 SEHNR and CDR2 FQNEAQ (reference sequence). V lost 0 bases to trimming and J lost 6 bases; unmatched junction nucleotides: 5. DNA for the CDR3: TGTGCCAGCAGCTTAGCGGGGACAGGGGGCAGGGATGGCTACACCTTC. Translating gives CASSLAGTGGRDGYTF.

This chain links TRBV10-3 with TRBJ1-2; a weak D match, TRBD1 (6 bases). This CDR3 has 15 residues. Per the germline V gene, CDR1 is ENHRY and CDR2 is SYGVKD. Trimming removed 0 bases from V and 4 bases from J, with 12 bases in between. The CDR3 loop is CAISESRQGSYGYTF. In DNA form, the CDR3 reads TGTGCCATCAGTGAGTCAAGGCAGGGGAGCTATGGCTACACCTTC.

This clone has only one observation. This chain uses TRBV29-1 with TRBJ2-1, with TRBD2 matching over 8 bases. CDR1 is SQVTM, CDR2 ANQGSEA, per germline. The V and J ends lost 4 bases and 1 base, in that order; junction bases with no gene match: 3. There are 14 residues in the CDR3. For the CDR3, the DNA is TGCAGCGTTGTTGGCGGGGGGTCCTACAATGAGCAGTTCTTC. Encoded protein: CSVVGGGSYNEQFF.

The rearrangement joins TRBV29-1 to TRBJ1-1, with a weak D call TRBD1 (5 bases). This CDR3 is 12 amino acids long. Germline V lookup: CDR1 SQVTM, CDR2 ANQGSEA. V lost 4 bases and J lost 5, with 11 bases in between. The CDR3 reads CSVVGGGTEAFF. The CDR3 DNA follows: TGCAGCGTTGTCGGGGGGGGGACTGAAGCTTTCTTT.

In its sample, this clone was seen once. The CDR3 DNA reads TGTGCCAGCAGTATGGTCGGTAACTATGGCTACACCTTC. As protein: CASSMVGNYGYTF. This chain joins TRBV28 and TRBJ1-2; no clear D gene. This CDR3 is built from 13 residues. Trimming removed 5 bases from V and 1 base from J, with 8 bases in between. Looked up from germline, CDR1 is MDHEN and CDR2 is SYDVKM.

The chain carries TRBV6-5 and TRBJ1-6; D is ambiguous. V shed 7 bases and J shed 6 bases, with 7 bases lying between them. This CDR3 spans 12 amino acids. Germline values: CDR1 MNHEY, CDR2 SVGAGI. The CDR3: CASNPTNSPLHF. The DNA for the CDR3 is TGTGCCAGCAATCCTACTAATTCACCCCTCCACTTT.

A word on this clone: Within the sample, other DNA sequences also encode this same CDR3. The V and J genes are TRBV7-2 and TRBJ1-5; 7 bases line up with TRBD1. CDR1 is SGHTA and CDR2 is FQGNSA in the germline V gene. The CDR3 is 14 amino acids. V shed 3 bases, J shed 3 bases, and the junction held 2 bases outside the gene matches. The CDR3 DNA is TGTGCCAGCAGCTTGGAGGGGGCCAATCAGCCCCAGCATTTT. As protein: CASSLEGANQPQHF.

The rearrangement joins TRBV5-1 to TRBJ1-5, with 7 nucleotides matching TRBD1. CDR3 size: 16 residues. Losses at the gene ends were 0 bases for V and 0 bases for J; bases not matched to a gene: 3. Germline V gene data show CDR1 as SGHRS and CDR2 as YFSETQ. This CDR3 reads CASSLGTGTSNQPQHF. DNA for the CDR3: TGCGCCAGCAGCTTGGGGACAGGAACTAGCAATCAGCCCCAGCATTTT.

This clone has just one count. The gene calls are TRBV7-3 and TRBJ2-1; 8 nucleotides match TRBD2. Germline trimming cut 5 bases from V and 6 bases from J; bases unmatched to any gene: 6. This CDR3 comprises 14 residues. Germline V lookup: CDR1 SGHTA, CDR2 FQGTGA. CDR3 nucleotides: TGTGCCAGCAGCCCCGGGGGGGCGGGCAATGAGCAGTTCTTC. Its protein product is CASSPGGAGNEQFF. The whole variable domain, filled in from reference TRBV7-3 and TRBJ2-1, reads GAGVSQTPSNKVTEKGKYVELRCDPISGHTALYWYRQSLGQGPEFLIYFQGTGAADDSGLPNDRFFAVRPEGSVSTLKIQRTERGDSAVYLCASSPGGAGNEQFFGPGTRLTVL.

This sequence joins TRBV19 and TRBJ1-1; D may be TRBD1 (5 bases). Germline CDR1 LNHDA, CDR2 SQIVND (reference sequence). Trimming cost V 2 bases and J 2 bases, with 12 bases left between them. The CDR3 length is 15 residues. This CDR3 is CASSIPNRLNTEAFF. CDR3 in DNA: TGTGCCAGTAGTATACCGAACAGGCTTAACACTGAAGCTTTCTTT. Full variable domain (missing parts from reference TRBV19 and TRBJ1-1): DGGITQSPKYLFRKEGQNVTLSCEQNLNHDAMYWYRQDPGQGLRLIYYSQIVNDFQKGDIAEGYSVSREKKESFPLTVTSAQKNPTAFYLCASSIPNRLNTEAFFGQGTRLTVV.

The rearrangement links TRBV5-1 to TRBJ1-2; no definite D call. V dropped 1 base and J dropped 0 bases, with 10 bases sitting between them. In germline, CDR1 is SGHRS, CDR2 YFSETQ. This CDR3 has 15 residues. CDR3 region: CASSLRTEANYGYTF. The CDR3 DNA reads as TGCGCCAGCAGCTTGCGCACAGAAGCTAACTATGGCTACACCTTC.

This clone was seen a handful of times. The rearrangement joins TRBV12-3 or TRBV12-4 to TRBJ1-1, with D unresolved. V was clipped by 5 bases and J by 2 bases, with 9 bases between them. This CDR3 is built from 13 residues. As DNA, the CDR3 is TGTGCCAGCAGTCGGGTTCCCAACACTGAAGCTTTCTTT. Protein product: CASSRVPNTEAFF.

This clone was seen only a few times. The chain recombines TRBV7-3 with TRBJ2-7; TRBD2 matches 10 bases. CDR1 and CDR2 (germline): SGHTA, FQGTGA. J gave up 1 base and V 0 bases, and 0 bases lay outside the gene matches. The length of the CDR3 is 15 residues. The CDR3 here is CASSLTSGGSYEQYF. In DNA form, the CDR3 reads TGTGCCAGCAGCTTAACTAGCGGGGGGTCCTACGAGCAGTACTTC.

This clone came up once. This chain connects TRBV19 to TRBJ1-2, with TRBD1 as a possible D gene (6 bases). Germline CDR1 is LNHDA and CDR2 is SQIVND (reference sequence). This CDR3 spans 17 amino acids. Trimming pared 0 bases from V and 6 bases from J, leaving 20 bases between. CDR3 residues: CASSIDLRDTRGDGYTF. Written as DNA, the CDR3 is TGTGCCAGTAGTATAGATCTCCGGGACACCCGAGGGGATGGCTACACCTTC. The variable domain in full, with the rest retrieved from reference TRBV19 and TRBJ1-2, is DGGITQSPKYLFRKEGQNVTLSCEQNLNHDAMYWYRQDPGQGLRLIYYSQIVNDFQKGDIAEGYSVSREKKESFPLTVTSAQKNPTAFYLCASSIDLRDTRGDGYTFGSGTRLTVV.

The chain combines TRBV6-5 with TRBJ1-3; the match to TRBD1 covers 9 bases. V dropped 6 bases and J dropped 8; count of bases not matched to a gene: 8. Germline CDR1 reads MNHEY; CDR2 reads SVGAGI. The CDR3 sequence is 14 residues long. The CDR3: CASSRQGEGDTIYF. In nucleotides, the CDR3 is TGTGCCAGCAGCAGACAGGGGGAGGGAGACACCATATATTTT.

This clone has more than one count but fewer than ten. The chain recombines TRBV19 with TRBJ1-5; 9 bases map to TRBD1. V shed 4 bases and J 4 bases; nucleotides not matched to a gene: 8. CDR3 length: 16 residues. Germline lookup yields CDR1 LNHDA and CDR2 SQIVND (reference sequence). CDR3: CASSNHRGQQNQPQHF. DNA of the CDR3: TGTGCCAGTAGTAATCACAGGGGGCAGCAAAATCAGCCCCAGCATTTT.

The gene calls are TRBV10-2 and TRBJ1-1, with a possible D match to TRBD1 (5 bases). This CDR3 region has 11 residues. CDR1 and CDR2 from the germline V gene are WSHSY and SAAADI. V was pared by 8 bases and J by 10 bases, with 14 bases between. The CDR3 here is CASGGAVGAFF. The CDR3 DNA is TGCGCCAGCGGCGGGGCGGTTGGAGCTTTCTTT.

This chain joins TRBV7-2 and TRBJ1-1; no clear D gene. The germline CDR1 and CDR2 sequences are SGHTA and FQGNSA. The CDR3 has 15 amino acids. V dropped 1 base and J dropped 0 bases, with 9 bases sitting between them. Here the CDR3 reads CASSLGPVMNTEAFF. The CDR3 DNA sequence: TGTGCCAGCAGCTTAGGGCCAGTGATGAACACTGAAGCTTTCTTT.

Written as DNA, the CDR3 is TGTGCCAGCAGCTTAGTGGGGGGTACTGACGAGCAGTACTTC. Translated: CASSLVGGTDEQYF. The chain combines TRBV11-3 with TRBJ2-7; perhaps TRBD2 as D (6 bases). V lost 1 base, J lost 5 bases, and 12 bases lay in between. This CDR3 has 14 amino acids. The germline V gene encodes CDR1 SGHNT and CDR2 YENEEA.

V and J are TRBV27 and TRBJ2-3; 8 positions agree with TRBD2. Losses at the gene ends were 2 bases for V and 0 bases for J; bases not matched to a gene: 7. Germline-derived CDR1 and CDR2 are MNHEY and SMNVEV (reference sequence). This CDR3 spans 17 amino acids. The CDR3 here is CASSLGTSGYSTDTQYF. CDR3 nucleotide sequence: TGTGCCAGCAGTTTAGGCACTAGCGGATATAGCACAGATACGCAGTATTTT.

The rearrangement joins TRBV7-9 to TRBJ1-1; a possible D gene is TRBD1 (6 bases). The V gene's germline CDR1 is SEHNR and CDR2 FQNEAQ (reference sequence). CDR3 size: 16 residues. Trimming shortened V by 1 base and J by 6 bases, and 18 bases separated the two germline ends. The CDR3 is CASSLDSGGASAEAFF. The CDR3 nucleotides read TGTGCCAGCAGCTTAGATTCGGGGGGCGCATCGGCTGAAGCTTTCTTT.

V and J are TRBV6-2 or TRBV6-3 and TRBJ2-7, with 10 nucleotides matching TRBD1. The CDR3 spans 17 residues. V shed 5 bases, J shed 2 bases, and the junction held 12 bases outside the gene matches. CDR1 is MNHEY and CDR2 is SVGEGT in the germline V gene. The CDR3 nucleotides read TGTGCCAGCAGTCTCGGGACAGGGGTAGAAACGGCCTACGAGCAGTACTTC. Translated, it gives CASSLGTGVETAYEQYF.

V usage is TRBV4-1 and J usage is TRBJ2-5, with 10 positions matching TRBD2. The CDR3 has 15 residues. V shed 2 bases, J shed 4 bases, and the junction held 4 bases outside the gene matches. Germline values: CDR1 MGHRA, CDR2 YSYEKL. CDR3 loop: CASSQIAGGGETQYF. The CDR3 region has the DNA TGCGCCAGCAGCCAAATAGCGGGGGGTGGAGAGACCCAGTACTTC.

J is TRBJ2-3 and V is TRBV2; maybe TRBD2 (6 bases). Deletions cut 4 bases from V and 4 bases from J, with 12 bases between. The CDR3 runs to 14 residues. Germline CDR1 reads SNHLY; CDR2 reads FYNNEI. For the CDR3, the DNA is TGTGCCAGCAGTGTCGGAGGGAGTGCAGATACGCAGTATTTT. Its protein product is CASSVGGSADTQYF.

J is TRBJ2-3 and V is TRBV5-8, with D tentatively TRBD2 (5 bases). The CDR3 loop spans 16 amino acids. CDR1 is SGHTS and CDR2 is YDEGEE in the germline V gene. Trimming shortened V by 4 bases and J by 1 base, and 16 bases separated the two germline ends. The CDR3 sequence is CASSQSDWARTDTQYF. For the CDR3, the DNA is TGTGCCAGCAGCCAGTCGGACTGGGCCCGCACAGATACGCAGTATTTT.

This clone was detected only a few times. V is TRBV7-9 and J is TRBJ1-1; D unresolved. Germline V gene sequence: CDR1 SEHNR, CDR2 FQNEAQ (reference sequence). The CDR3 totals 14 residues. Deletions cut 6 bases from V and 3 bases from J, with 14 bases between. CDR3 protein: CASSRTGTDTEAFF. DNA for the CDR3: TGTGCCAGCAGTAGGACTGGAACGGACACTGAAGCTTTCTTT.

The rearrangement links TRBV5-1 to TRBJ2-1; perhaps TRBD2 as D (6 bases). Germline CDR1 is SGHRS and CDR2 is YFSETQ. Trimming cost V 0 bases and J 5 bases, with 24 bases left between them. This CDR3 is 19 amino acids long. CDR3 DNA sequence: TGCGCCAGCAGCTTGGTCCCGAATAGGCGGGACCACCCGCACAATGAGCAGTTCTTC. This sequence encodes CASSLVPNRRDHPHNEQFF.

This chain links TRBV24-1 with TRBJ1-5; D unclear. CDR1 and CDR2 from the germline V gene are KGHDR and SFDVKD. The CDR3 extends over 12 amino acids. The V end was cut by 8 bases, the J end by 2 bases, with 6 bases between. The CDR3 DNA reads as TGTGCCACCACCACAGGCAATCAGCCCCAGCATTTT. It specifies CATTTGNQPQHF.

This chain uses TRBV5-1 with TRBJ1-6; TRBD1 matches 9 bases. The CDR3 runs 15 residues. The germline V gene encodes CDR1 SGHRS and CDR2 YFSETQ. Trimming took 3 bases from V and 8 from J; bases not matched to a gene: 6. The CDR3 DNA follows: TGCGCCAGCAGCTACCGACAGGGGGGTGATTCACCCCTCCACTTT. Encoded protein: CASSYRQGGDSPLHF.

This clone turned up a few times. CDR3 nucleotide sequence: TGTGCCAGCAGCGTATATCAGGCTGGAAACACCATATATTTT. Protein: CASSVYQAGNTIYF. The V gene is TRBV9, the J gene TRBJ1-3; no reliable D call. Germline V lookup: CDR1 SGDLS, CDR2 YYNGEE. V was trimmed by 1 base and J by 2 bases, leaving 7 bases between them. The CDR3 is 14 residues long.

The rearrangement links TRBV5-8 to TRBJ1-4; D possibly corresponds to TRBD1 (6 bases). The CDR3 is 15 residues long. Deletions cut 1 base from V and 5 bases from J, with 12 bases between. Germline V CDR1 and CDR2: SGHTS, YDEGEE. The CDR3, as DNA: TGTGCCAGCAGCTTGAGGGGGGGGATCAATGAAAAACTGTTTTTT. As protein: CASSLRGGINEKLFF. Variable domain in full (rest from reference TRBV5-8 and TRBJ1-4): EAGVTQSPTHLIKTRGQQATLRCSPISGHTSVYWYQQALGLGLQFLLWYDEGEERNRGNFPPRFSGRQFPNYSSELNVNALELEDSALYLCASSLRGGINEKLFFGSGTQLSVL.